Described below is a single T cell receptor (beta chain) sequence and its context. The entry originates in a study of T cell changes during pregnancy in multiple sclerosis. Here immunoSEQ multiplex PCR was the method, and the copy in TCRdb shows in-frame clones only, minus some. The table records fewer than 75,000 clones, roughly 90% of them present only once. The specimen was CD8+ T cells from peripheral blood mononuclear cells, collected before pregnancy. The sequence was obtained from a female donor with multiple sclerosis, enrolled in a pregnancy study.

CDR3 amino acids: CASSILGDSHTEAFF. The CDR3 nucleotides read TGTGCCAGCAGCATTCTCGGAGACTCGCACACTGAAGCTTTCTTT. The chain combines TRBV6-5 with TRBJ1-1; no reliable D call. Germline V gene sequence: CDR1 MNHEY, CDR2 SVGAGI. The CDR3 sequence is 15 residues long. With 6 bases removed from V and 3 bases from J, the gap between germline ends came to 17 bases.